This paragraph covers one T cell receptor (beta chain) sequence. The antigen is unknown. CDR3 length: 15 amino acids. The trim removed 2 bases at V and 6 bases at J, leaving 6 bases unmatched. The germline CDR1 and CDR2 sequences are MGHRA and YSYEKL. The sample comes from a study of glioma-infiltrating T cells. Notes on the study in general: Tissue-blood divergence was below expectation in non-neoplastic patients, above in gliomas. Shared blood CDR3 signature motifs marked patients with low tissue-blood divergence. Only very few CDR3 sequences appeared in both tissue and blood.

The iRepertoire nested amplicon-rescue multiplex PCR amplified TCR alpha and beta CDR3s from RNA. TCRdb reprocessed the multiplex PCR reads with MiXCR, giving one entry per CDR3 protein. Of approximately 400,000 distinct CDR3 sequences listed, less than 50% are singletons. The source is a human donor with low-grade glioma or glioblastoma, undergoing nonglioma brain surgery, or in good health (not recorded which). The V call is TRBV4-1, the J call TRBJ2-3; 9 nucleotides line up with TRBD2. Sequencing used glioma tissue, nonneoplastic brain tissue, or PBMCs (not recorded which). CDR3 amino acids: CASSQQREVGDTQYF. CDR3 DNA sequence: TGCGCCAGCAGCCAACAGCGGGAGGTGGGGGATACGCAGTATTTT.